This entry concerns a single T cell receptor beta chain. The clone's antigen remains unknown. No quality values exist for individual bases; no much larger clone is one base distant. RNA was extracted using the RNeasy kit, and roughly 0.5 to 1 microgram was reverse transcribed with random hexamers. The immunoSEQ multiplex PCR assay, which covers 54 Vbeta and 13 Jbeta segments, was used to amplify TCR beta CDR3 regions. PCR amplification bias was corrected using a synthetic template baseline for primer optimization and computational correction. Per the authors' processing: Reads were annotated to V, D and J genes per IMGT and analyzed with immunoSEQ Analyzer, keeping only productive sequences. Clonality was computed as one minus Shannon entropy normalized by log2 of the number of productive unique sequences. For each patient and control, public and private clones were evaluated among the 100 most prevalent clones. Clones were defined as Susac-specific if absent from the healthy and MS cohorts, from 1052 published viral clones and from other ImmuneACCESS disease sequences. Through fastp at Q25 and MiXCR, TCRdb rebuilt clones from the public reads, retaining in-frame beta chains. Rows matching on CDR3 protein sequence are summarized as one entry with the most common DNA and genes. TCRdb, not the original authors, processed these V and J calls. A total of 180,000 or so distinct CDR3 sequences appear in this sample, around 94% of them only once. 0.13% to 0.15% of the sample is taken by the ten largest.

The germline V gene yields SQVTM for CDR1 and ANQGSEA for CDR2. CDR3 length: 12 amino acids, cysteine to phenylalanine. Only the CDR3 DNA is retained, 36 bases long and in frame from the first base. Relative to germline, V is 6 bases shorter and J is 0 bases shorter, with 9 bases between their ends. This sample is part of a study of CD8 T cells in Susac syndrome (dated by TCRdb to about 2019). In the study overall: Whether CD8+ T cell activation and differentiation in Susac syndrome was antigen driven was tested using repertoire sequencing.

Peripheral blood CD8+ and CD4+ T cells from healthy donors, Susac syndrome patients and multiple sclerosis patients were profiled by high-throughput TCR beta sequencing. The healthy donors served as controls matched for age and sex. Bulk CD8+ and CD4+ T cells were purified by magnetic negative isolation, whereas CD8+ TEMRA cells were enriched by FACS. Blood was drawn into EDTA tubes, processed within 24 hours, and PBMCs were isolated by density gradient centrifugation. PBMCs intended for TCR sequencing were cryopreserved in liquid nitrogen and thawed later in a water bath at 37 degrees C. The sorted or isolated CD4+, CD8+ and CD8+ TEMRA cells had a purity of 90% or higher. On the study overall, not on this receptor specifically: The study acknowledged that relatively few individuals were included in the TCR sequencing and HLA analysis.

The TCR comes from a human donor in good health. The chain employs TRBV29-1 and TRBJ2-7, with a weak D call of TRBD1 (6 bases match). Sequencing input: CD4+ T cells from PBMCs. The CDR3 reads CSVWDISYEQYF. At the DNA level, the sequence is TGCAGCGTATGGGACATCTCCTACGAGCAGTACTTC.